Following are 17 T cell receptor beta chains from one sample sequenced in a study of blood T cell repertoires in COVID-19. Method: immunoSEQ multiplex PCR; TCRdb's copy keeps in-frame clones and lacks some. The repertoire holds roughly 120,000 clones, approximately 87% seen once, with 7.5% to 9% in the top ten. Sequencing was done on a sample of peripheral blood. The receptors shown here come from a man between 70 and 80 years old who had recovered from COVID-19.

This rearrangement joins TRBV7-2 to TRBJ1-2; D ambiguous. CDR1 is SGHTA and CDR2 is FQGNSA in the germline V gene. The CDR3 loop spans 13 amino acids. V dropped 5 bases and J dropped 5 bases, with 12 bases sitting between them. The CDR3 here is CASSTSGYYGYTF. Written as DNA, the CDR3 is TGTGCCAGCAGCACTAGTGGGTATTATGGCTACACCTTC.

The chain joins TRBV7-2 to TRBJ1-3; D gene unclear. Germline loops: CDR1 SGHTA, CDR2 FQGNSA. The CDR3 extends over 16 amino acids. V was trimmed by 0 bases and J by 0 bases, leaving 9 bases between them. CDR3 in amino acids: CASSLAPRTSGNTIYF. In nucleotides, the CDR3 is TGTGCCAGCAGCTTAGCCCCCAGAACCTCTGGAAACACCATATATTTT.

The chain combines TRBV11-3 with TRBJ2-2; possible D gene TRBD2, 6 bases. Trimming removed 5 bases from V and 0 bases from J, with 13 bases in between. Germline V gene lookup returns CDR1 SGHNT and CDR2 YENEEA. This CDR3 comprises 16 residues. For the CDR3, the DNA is TGTGCCAGCAGCCGCGCGCGGGGTACGAACACCGGGGAGCTGTTTTTT. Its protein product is CASSRARGTNTGELFF. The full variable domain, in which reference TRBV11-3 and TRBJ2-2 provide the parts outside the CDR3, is EAGVVQSPRYKIIEKKQPVAFWCNPISGHNTLYWYLQNLGQGPELLIRYENEEAVDDSQLPKDRFSAERLKGVDSTLKIQPAELGDSAVYLCASSRARGTNTGELFFGEGSRLTVL.

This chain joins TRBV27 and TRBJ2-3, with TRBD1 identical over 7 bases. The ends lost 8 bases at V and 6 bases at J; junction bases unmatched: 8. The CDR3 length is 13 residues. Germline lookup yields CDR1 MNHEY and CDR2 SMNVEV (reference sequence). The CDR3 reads CASRTGARDTQYF. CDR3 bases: TGTGCCAGCCGAACAGGGGCTCGCGATACGCAGTATTTT.

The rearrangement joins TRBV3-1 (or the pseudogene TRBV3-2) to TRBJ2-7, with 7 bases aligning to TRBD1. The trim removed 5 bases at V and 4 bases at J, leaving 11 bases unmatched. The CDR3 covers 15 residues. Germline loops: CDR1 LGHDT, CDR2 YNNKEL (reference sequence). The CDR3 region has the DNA TGTGCCAGCAGCGTAAGACAGGGAGTATTTTACGAGCAGTACTTC. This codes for CASSVRQGVFYEQYF.

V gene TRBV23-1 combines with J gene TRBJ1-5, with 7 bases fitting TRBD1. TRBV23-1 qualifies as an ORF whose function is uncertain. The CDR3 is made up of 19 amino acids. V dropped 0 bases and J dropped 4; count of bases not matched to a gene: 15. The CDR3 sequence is CASSQSRKWSGQENQPQHF. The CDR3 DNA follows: TGCGCCAGCAGTCAATCTAGGAAGTGGTCCGGACAGGAAAATCAGCCCCAGCATTTT.

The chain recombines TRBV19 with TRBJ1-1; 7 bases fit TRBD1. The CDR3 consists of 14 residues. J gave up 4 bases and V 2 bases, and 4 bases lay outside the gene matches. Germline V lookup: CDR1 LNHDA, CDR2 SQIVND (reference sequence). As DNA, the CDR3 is TGTGCCAGTAGTATATACAGGGGTGCCACTGAAGCTTTCTTT. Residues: CASSIYRGATEAFF.

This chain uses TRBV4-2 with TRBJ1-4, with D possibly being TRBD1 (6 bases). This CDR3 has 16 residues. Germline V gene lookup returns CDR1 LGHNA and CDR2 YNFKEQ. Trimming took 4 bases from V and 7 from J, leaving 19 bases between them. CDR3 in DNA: TGTGCCAGCAGCCGCTGGTCCGGACAGCTAACTGAAAAACTGTTTTTT. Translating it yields CASSRWSGQLTEKLFF.

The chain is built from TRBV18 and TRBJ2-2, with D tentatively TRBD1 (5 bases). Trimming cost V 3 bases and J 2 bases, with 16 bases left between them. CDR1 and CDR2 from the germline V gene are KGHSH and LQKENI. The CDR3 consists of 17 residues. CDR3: CASSPGHPKTNTGELFF. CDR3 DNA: TGTGCCAGCTCACCTGGACATCCAAAAACCAACACCGGGGAGCTGTTTTTT.

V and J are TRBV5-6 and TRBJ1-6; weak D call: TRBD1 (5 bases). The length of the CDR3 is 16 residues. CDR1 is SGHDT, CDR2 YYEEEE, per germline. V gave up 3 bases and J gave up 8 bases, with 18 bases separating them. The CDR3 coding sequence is TGTGCCAGCAGCTCTCGACACGGAAAGGGGTATTCACCCCTCCACTTT. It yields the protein CASSSRHGKGYSPLHF.

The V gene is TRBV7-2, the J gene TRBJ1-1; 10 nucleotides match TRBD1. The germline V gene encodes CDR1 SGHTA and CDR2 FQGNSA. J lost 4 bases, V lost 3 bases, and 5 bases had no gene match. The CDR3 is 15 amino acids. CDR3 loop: CASSFSTGGSTEAFF. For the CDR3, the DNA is TGTGCCAGCAGCTTCTCGACAGGGGGCTCCACTGAAGCTTTCTTT.

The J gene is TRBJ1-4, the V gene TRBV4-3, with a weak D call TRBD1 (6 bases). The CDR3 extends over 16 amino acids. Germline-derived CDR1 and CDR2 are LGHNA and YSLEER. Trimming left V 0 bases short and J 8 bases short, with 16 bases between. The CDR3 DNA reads TGCGCCAGCAGCCAAGAGATCGGGGGGGCGAGGGAAAAACTGTTTTTT. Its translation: CASSQEIGGAREKLFF.

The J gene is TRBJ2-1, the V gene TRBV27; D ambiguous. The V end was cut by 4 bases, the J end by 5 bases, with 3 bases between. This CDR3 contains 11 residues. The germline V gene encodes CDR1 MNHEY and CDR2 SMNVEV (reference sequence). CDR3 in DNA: TGTGCCAGCAGTTCTAACAATGAGCAGTTCTTC. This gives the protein CASSSNNEQFF.

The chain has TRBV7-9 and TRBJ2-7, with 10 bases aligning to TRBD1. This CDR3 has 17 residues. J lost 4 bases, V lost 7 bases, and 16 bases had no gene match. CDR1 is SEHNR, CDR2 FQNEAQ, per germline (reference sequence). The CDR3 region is CASTRELRDRGHYEQYF. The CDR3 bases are TGTGCCAGCACCAGAGAACTCCGGGACAGGGGTCATTACGAGCAGTACTTC.

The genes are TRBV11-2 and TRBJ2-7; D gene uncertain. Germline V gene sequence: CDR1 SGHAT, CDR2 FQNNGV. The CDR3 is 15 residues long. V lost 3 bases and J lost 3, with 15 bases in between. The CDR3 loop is CASSFGYQSGYEQYF. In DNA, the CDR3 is TGTGCCAGCAGCTTTGGGTATCAATCGGGCTACGAGCAGTACTTC. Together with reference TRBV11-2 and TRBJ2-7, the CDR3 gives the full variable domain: EAGVAQSPRYKIIEKRQSVAFWCNPISGHATLYWYQQILGQGPKLLIQFQNNGVVDDSQLPKDRFSAERLKGVDSTLKIQPAKLEDSAVYLCASSFGYQSGYEQYFGPGTRLTVT.

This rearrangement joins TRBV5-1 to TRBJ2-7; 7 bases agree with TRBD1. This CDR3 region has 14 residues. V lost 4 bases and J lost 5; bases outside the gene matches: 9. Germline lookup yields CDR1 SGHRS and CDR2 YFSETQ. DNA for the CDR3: TGCGCCAGCAGCCCGACAGGGAATGAGGACGAGCAGTACTTC. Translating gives CASSPTGNEDEQYF.

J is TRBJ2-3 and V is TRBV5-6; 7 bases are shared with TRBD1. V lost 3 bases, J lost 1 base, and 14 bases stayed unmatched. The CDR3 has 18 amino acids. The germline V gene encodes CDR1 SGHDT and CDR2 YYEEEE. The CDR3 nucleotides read TGTGCCAGCAGCTCCCGGACAGGCCGTTGGGGTGGCACAGATACGCAGTATTTT. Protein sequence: CASSSRTGRWGGTDTQYF.